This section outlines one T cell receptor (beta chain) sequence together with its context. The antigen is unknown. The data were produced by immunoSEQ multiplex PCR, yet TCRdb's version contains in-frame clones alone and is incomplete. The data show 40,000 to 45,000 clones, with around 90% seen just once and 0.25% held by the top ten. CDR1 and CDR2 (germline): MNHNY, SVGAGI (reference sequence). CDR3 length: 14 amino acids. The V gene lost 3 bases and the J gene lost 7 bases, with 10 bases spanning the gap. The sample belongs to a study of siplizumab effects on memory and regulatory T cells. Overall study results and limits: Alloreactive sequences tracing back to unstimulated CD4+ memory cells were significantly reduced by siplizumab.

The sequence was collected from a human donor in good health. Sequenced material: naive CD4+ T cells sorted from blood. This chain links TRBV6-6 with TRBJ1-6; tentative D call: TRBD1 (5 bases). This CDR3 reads CASSYRAGNSPLHF. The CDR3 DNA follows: TGTGCCAGCAGTTATAGGGCAGGGAATTCACCCCTCCACTTT.